This entry lists 26 T cell receptor beta chains sequenced from one sample in a study of T cell responses to AZD1222 COVID-19 vaccine. Using immunoSEQ multiplex PCR, the repertoire was profiled, and TCRdb retains in-frame clones only, with some absent. The sample carries more than 50,000 clones, roughly 82% recorded once. Specimen: peripheral blood, collected on day 0 of AZD1222 vaccination. These receptors were collected from an adult in good health.

The sample holds a few counts of this clone. The chain has TRBV2 and TRBJ1-4, with unresolved D. This CDR3 spans 13 amino acids. Germline V gene data show CDR1 as SNHLY and CDR2 as FYNNEI. V lost 6 bases, J lost 8 bases, and 13 bases lay in between. The DNA of the CDR3 is TGTGCCAGCAGCCCCCAGGCCTTAGAAAAACTGTTTTTT. It encodes CASSPQALEKLFF.

J is TRBJ2-3 and V is TRBV5-8, with 7 bases identical to TRBD1. Germline CDR1 reads SGHTS; CDR2 reads YDEGEE. The CDR3 totals 16 residues. V trimming: 4 bases; J trimming: 4 bases; junction bases outside the gene matches: 12. CDR3 residues: CASSPRQGLGPDTQYF. The CDR3 DNA reads TGTGCCAGCAGCCCCCGACAGGGCCTGGGCCCAGATACGCAGTATTTT.

This rearrangement joins TRBV5-4 to TRBJ1-1, with 7 bases that match TRBD1. The CDR3 runs to 16 residues. CDR1 is SGHNT, CDR2 YYREEE, per germline (reference sequence). J was trimmed by 0 bases and V by 3 bases; bases with no gene match: 8. CDR3 coding DNA: TGTGCCAGCAGCTCCGCTCAGGGACAGATGAACACTGAAGCTTTCTTT. Translation gives CASSSAQGQMNTEAFF.

The chain couples TRBV12-3 or TRBV12-4 to TRBJ2-1, with D uncertain. The V end was cut by 7 bases, the J end by 6 bases, with 13 bases between. This CDR3 has 13 amino acids. The CDR3 sequence: CASKDRRINEQFF. The CDR3 coding sequence is TGTGCCAGCAAGGACCGTCGGATCAATGAGCAGTTCTTC.

The V and J genes are TRBV10-3 and TRBJ2-1, with D possibly TRBD2 on 5 matching bases. The V gene lost 3 bases and the J gene lost 6 bases, with 15 bases spanning the gap. Germline CDR1 is ENHRY and CDR2 is SYGVKD. The CDR3 is 15 amino acids. CDR3 sequence (DNA): TGTGCCATCAGTGATCGGGGAGAGGGTAGCAATGAGCAGTTCTTC. It encodes CAISDRGEGSNEQFF.

Only one count was recorded for this clone. The chain joins TRBV6-5 to TRBJ2-7; possibly TRBD1 for D (5 bases). The ends were cut back, 8 bases at V and 7 bases at J, with 18 bases in the middle. Germline V gene lookup returns CDR1 MNHEY and CDR2 SVGAGI. The CDR3 covers 13 residues. CDR3 sequence (DNA): TGTGCCAGCGGGGATACAGGTTTGAATGAGCAGTACTTC. This sequence encodes CASGDTGLNEQYF.

A single count supports this clone. The CDR3 coding sequence is TGTGCCAGCAGTGATACAGGGGGCTTTCAGCCCCAGCATTTT. Encoded protein: CASSDTGGFQPQHF. The V call is TRBV28, the J call TRBJ1-5; 9 bases agree with TRBD1. The CDR3 covers 14 residues. V dropped 5 bases and J dropped 6; count of bases not matched to a gene: 5. Germline V gives CDR1 MDHEN, CDR2 SYDVKM.

The rearrangement links TRBV6-5 to TRBJ2-7; 7 bases match TRBD1. The CDR3 is made up of 15 amino acids. Germline V gives CDR1 MNHEY, CDR2 SVGAGI. The J segment lost 1 base and the V segment lost 4 bases, leaving 7 bases of the junction unmatched. The CDR3 loop reads CASSLDRLRSYEQYF. Written as DNA, the CDR3 is TGTGCCAGCAGTTTGGACAGGCTTAGATCCTACGAGCAGTACTTC.

The genes are TRBV19 and TRBJ2-5, with D possibly TRBD1 on 5 matching bases. This CDR3 is built from 14 residues. V dropped 4 bases and J dropped 4 bases, with 13 bases sitting between them. The V gene's germline CDR1 is LNHDA and CDR2 SQIVND (reference sequence). The CDR3 DNA reads TGTGCCAGTAGTACCCCAGGGATCCGAGAGACCCAGTACTTC. Residues: CASSTPGIRETQYF.

The chain uses TRBV2 and TRBJ2-3, with no clear D. The CDR3 sequence is 14 residues long. Trimming took off 5 bases at V and 2 bases at J, with 11 bases between the two ends. Per the germline V gene, CDR1 is SNHLY and CDR2 is FYNNEI. CDR3 nucleotides: TGTGCCAGCAGTCCACTGACTCTCACAGATACGCAGTATTTT. Its translation is CASSPLTLTDTQYF.

V is TRBV15 and J is TRBJ1-5, with D possibly TRBD1 on 6 matching bases. Trimming left V 7 bases short and J 8 bases short, with 21 bases between. Germline V CDR1 and CDR2: LNHNV, YYDKDF (reference sequence). The CDR3 covers 15 residues. DNA for the CDR3: TGTGCCACCAACGAGGGGGACTCCCATTGGAAGCCCCAGCATTTT. Its translation is CATNEGDSHWKPQHF.

The chain uses TRBV4-3 and TRBJ2-7; 11 bases line up with TRBD1. The CDR3 totals 16 residues. After removal of 0 bases from V and 3 bases from J, the junction contained 4 bases not matched to a gene. Germline V gene sequence: CDR1 LGHNA, CDR2 YSLEER. The CDR3 nucleotides are TGCGCCAGCAGCCAAGAATCGGGGACAGGGGGCTACGAGCAGTACTTC. Protein sequence: CASSQESGTGGYEQYF.

The genes are TRBV27 and TRBJ2-7; 13 bases map to TRBD2. The germline gives CDR1 MNHEY, CDR2 SMNVEV (reference sequence). Trimming took 8 bases from V and 2 from J; bases not matched to a gene: 18. CDR3 size: 19 residues. The CDR3 DNA sequence: TGTGCCAGCGCCTGGTCACTAGCGGGAGGGTATATTCCCACCTACGAGCAGTACTTC. Translating it yields CASAWSLAGGYIPTYEQYF.

Concerning this clone: The same CDR3 is also encoded by other DNA sequences in this sample. This rearrangement joins TRBV9 to TRBJ1-6; tentative D call: TRBD1 (6 bases). The CDR3 is made up of 17 amino acids. V dropped 4 bases and J dropped 4 bases, with 18 bases sitting between them. Germline V lookup: CDR1 SGDLS, CDR2 YYNGEE. The CDR3 sequence: CASSPSLGGTYNSPLHF. The CDR3 DNA reads TGTGCCAGCAGCCCCTCCTTAGGGGGGACTTATAATTCACCCCTCCACTTT.

The rearrangement uses TRBV6-5 and TRBJ1-3; D not certain. CDR1 is MNHEY, CDR2 SVGAGI, per germline. V gave up 4 bases and J gave up 9 bases, with 7 bases separating them. This CDR3 region has 11 residues. The CDR3 DNA reads as TGTGCCAGCAGTTCTGGGATCACCATATATTTT. Its translation is CASSSGITIYF.

In nucleotides, the CDR3 is TGTGCCAGCAGCTTAGATCAGTTCTCCTACGAGCAGTACTTC. Amino acids: CASSLDQFSYEQYF. V gene TRBV7-2 combines with J gene TRBJ2-7; D is undetermined. V was cut by 1 base and J by 0 bases, with 7 bases left in between. The CDR3 totals 14 residues. CDR1 is SGHTA and CDR2 is FQGNSA in the germline V gene.

This sequence joins TRBV7-2 and TRBJ2-1; 7 bases fit TRBD2. This CDR3 region has 15 residues. From germline, CDR1 is SGHTA and CDR2 FQGNSA. Unmatched junction bases numbered 13, after V lost 7 bases and J lost 7 bases. The CDR3 loop is CASTRTSQRGNEQFF. In DNA, the CDR3 is TGTGCCAGCACCCGGACTAGTCAAAGAGGGAATGAGCAGTTCTTC.

The J gene is TRBJ1-2, the V gene TRBV12-3 or TRBV12-4; tentatively, D is TRBD1 (6 bases). The CDR3 has 13 residues. V shed 6 bases and J shed 6 bases, with 14 bases lying between them. The CDR3 spells CASRGYREDGYTF. In nucleotides, the CDR3 is TGTGCCAGCAGGGGCTACAGGGAAGATGGCTACACCTTC.

The V gene is TRBV7-9, the J gene TRBJ2-3, with 8 bases lining up with TRBD1. Germline V lookup: CDR1 SEHNR, CDR2 FQNEAQ (reference sequence). The CDR3 loop spans 14 amino acids. V gave up 6 bases and J gave up 6 bases; unmatched junction bases: 8. The CDR3 sequence: CASRSGTGGDTQYF. CDR3 DNA: TGTGCCAGCAGATCCGGCACAGGGGGGGATACGCAGTATTTT.

V is TRBV7-9 and J is TRBJ2-1; TRBD2 aligns across 15 bases. Germline V gene data show CDR1 as SEHNR and CDR2 as FQNEAQ (reference sequence). The CDR3 extends over 16 amino acids. J was trimmed by 7 bases and V by 5 bases; bases with no gene match: 6. CDR3 coding DNA: TGTGCCAGCAGCCTAAAGGGACTAGCGGGGGGAAATGAGCAGTTCTTC. It specifies CASSLKGLAGGNEQFF. The variable domain in full, with the rest retrieved from reference TRBV7-9 and TRBJ2-1, is DTGVSQNPRHKITKRGQNVTFRCDPISEHNRLYWYRQTLGQGPEFLTYFQNEAQLEKSRLLSDRFSAERPKGSFSTLEIQRTEQGDSAMYLCASSLKGLAGGNEQFFGPGTRLTVL.

This rearrangement joins TRBV28 to TRBJ1-1, with 11 positions matching TRBD1. In germline, CDR1 is MDHEN, CDR2 SYDVKM. The CDR3 consists of 15 residues. J was trimmed by 4 bases and V by 4 bases; bases with no gene match: 5. CDR3 nucleotides: TGTGCCAGCAGTTCCTCCGGGACAGGGGGCACTGAAGCTTTCTTT. The encoded protein is CASSSSGTGGTEAFF.

The DNA for the CDR3 is TGTGCCAGCAGTGAATCCAACAGGGGTTCTGGAAACACCATATATTTT. Translating it yields CASSESNRGSGNTIYF. The chain uses TRBV25-1 and TRBJ1-3, with 7 nucleotides matching TRBD1. The length of the CDR3 is 16 residues. Germline-derived CDR1 and CDR2 are MGHDK and SYGVNS. V was clipped by 1 base and J by 1 base; unmatched bases: 4.

The rearrangement links TRBV27 to TRBJ1-4; D may be TRBD1 (6 bases). CDR3 size: 14 residues. Per germline, CDR1 MNHEY and CDR2 SMNVEV (reference sequence). V gave up 8 bases and J gave up 3 bases, with 13 bases separating them. CDR3 nucleotides: TGTGCCAGCCGTACAGGGAGGGCTAATGAAAAACTGTTTTTT. It is translated as CASRTGRANEKLFF.

The J gene is TRBJ2-5, the V gene TRBV5-4, with D possibly being TRBD1 (6 bases). The V gene's germline CDR1 is SGHNT and CDR2 YYREEE (reference sequence). The CDR3 sequence is 16 residues long. The germline V and J ends were trimmed by 6 bases and 4 bases, with 22 bases remaining between them. This CDR3 is CASTEWQGRVGETQYF. CDR3 coding DNA: TGTGCCAGCACGGAGTGGCAGGGGAGAGTAGGAGAGACCCAGTACTTC.

This clone was detected a few times. CDR3 amino acids: CASSQAVRESGTDTQYF. The CDR3 DNA is TGCGCCAGCAGCCAAGCGGTCCGGGAGTCTGGCACAGATACGCAGTATTTT. The J gene is TRBJ2-3, the V gene TRBV4-3; possible D gene TRBD2, 6 bases. Germline lookup yields CDR1 LGHNA and CDR2 YSLEER. The CDR3 sequence is 17 residues long. V shed 1 base and J shed 1 base, with 15 bases lying between them.

This rearrangement joins TRBV14 to TRBJ2-2; TRBD2 agrees at 13 bases. Germline trimming cut 3 bases from V and 6 bases from J; bases unmatched to any gene: 7. The CDR3 contains 17 residues. Germline V CDR1 and CDR2: SGHDN, FVKESK. The CDR3 reads CASSHRPGLAGSGELFF. Here the CDR3 DNA reads TGTGCCAGCAGCCACCGCCCGGGACTAGCGGGGTCCGGGGAGCTGTTTTTT.